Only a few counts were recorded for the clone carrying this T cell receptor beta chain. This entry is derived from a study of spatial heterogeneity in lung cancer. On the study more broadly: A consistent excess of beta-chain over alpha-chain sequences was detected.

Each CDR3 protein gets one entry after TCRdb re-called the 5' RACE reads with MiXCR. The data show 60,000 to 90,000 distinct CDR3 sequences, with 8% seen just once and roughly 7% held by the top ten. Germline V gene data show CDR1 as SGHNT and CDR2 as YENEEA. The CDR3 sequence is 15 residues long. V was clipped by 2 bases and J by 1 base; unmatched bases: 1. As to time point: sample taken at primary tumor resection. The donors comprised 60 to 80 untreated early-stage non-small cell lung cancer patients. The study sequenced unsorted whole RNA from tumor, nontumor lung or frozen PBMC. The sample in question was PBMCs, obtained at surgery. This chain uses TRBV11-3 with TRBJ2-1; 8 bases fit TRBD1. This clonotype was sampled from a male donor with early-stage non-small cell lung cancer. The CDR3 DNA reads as TGTGCCAGCAGCTTAAGGACAGGGTCCTACAATGAGCAGTTCTTC. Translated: CASSLRTGSYNEQFF.